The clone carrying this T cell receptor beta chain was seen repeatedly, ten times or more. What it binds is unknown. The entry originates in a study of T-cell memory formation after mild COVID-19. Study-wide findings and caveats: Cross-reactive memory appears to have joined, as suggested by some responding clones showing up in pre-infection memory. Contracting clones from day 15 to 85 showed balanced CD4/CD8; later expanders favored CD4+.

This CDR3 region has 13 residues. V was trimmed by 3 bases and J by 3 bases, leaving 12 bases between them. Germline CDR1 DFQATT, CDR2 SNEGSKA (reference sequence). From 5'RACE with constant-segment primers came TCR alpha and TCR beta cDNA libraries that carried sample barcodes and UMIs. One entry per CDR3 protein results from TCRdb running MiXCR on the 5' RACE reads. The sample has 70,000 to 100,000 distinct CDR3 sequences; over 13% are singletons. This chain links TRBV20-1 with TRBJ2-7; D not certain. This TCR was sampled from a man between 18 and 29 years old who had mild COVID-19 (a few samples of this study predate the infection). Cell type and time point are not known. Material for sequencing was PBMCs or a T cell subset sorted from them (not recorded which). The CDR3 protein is CSARQRADYEQYF. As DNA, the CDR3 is TGCAGTGCTAGGCAAAGAGCCGACTACGAGCAGTACTTC.